Sequencing of this TCR beta chain was carried out in a study of cytomegalovirus exposure and HLA in healthy donors. The V gene's germline CDR1 is SGHRS and CDR2 YFSETQ. The CDR3 totals 16 residues. V lost 7 bases to trimming and J lost 4 bases; unmatched junction nucleotides: 12. PCR primers comprised 60 Vbeta and 13 Jbeta primers. TCRdb's copy holds only in-frame clones and misses some; the assay was immunoSEQ multiplex PCR. The sample yields about 200,000 clones, approximately 80% seen once. This receptor was taken from a man aged 30 to 45 in good health and CMV-seronegative. V usage is TRBV5-1 and J usage is TRBJ2-1; TRBD2 matches at 9 bases. Material for sequencing was PBMCs. The CDR3, as DNA: TGCGCCAGCGGCCCGGGCCCTAGCGGGAATTACAATGAGCAGTTCTTC. Translation: CASGPGPSGNYNEQFF.